The clone carrying this T cell receptor (beta chain) was counted a single time. Compared with germline, one end of the junction differs, possibly owing to a read error. CDR1 MNHEY and CDR2 SVGEGT come from the germline V gene. This CDR3 region has 16 residues. The cohort comprised adults aged 18 to 89 years residing in 24 US areas. Cohort placement rested on clinical history that participants reported themselves. In the source study's methods: Researchers report that nucleated cell counts were estimated from reference gene primer amplification. The protocol was immunoSEQ multiplex PCR, while the TCRdb copy is restricted to in-frame clones and leaves out a portion. V, J and clone size are those of that table, while D and trimming were read from the DNA. Of under 300,000 clones detected, over 75% appear once; the ten largest clones hold 3% to 3.5%. The entry originates in a study of blood T cell repertoires in COVID-19. About the research overall: Nucleic acid was either cDNA or gDNA, and it came from T cells, B-cell-depleted T cells, or PBMCs.

The sample consisted of PBMCs or T cells enriched from blood (not recorded which). The chain uses TRBV6-2 or TRBV6-3 and TRBJ1-5, with 9 bases aligning to TRBD1. This TCR was sampled from a woman aged 40 to 50 who had been exposed to COVID-19. CDR3 sequence reads: CASSDSAGTGSQPQHF. CDR3 nucleotides: TGTGCCAGCAGTGACTCGGCCGGGACAGGGAGTCAGCCCCAGCATTTT.